What follows are 32 T cell receptor beta chains derived from one specimen sequenced in a study of cytomegalovirus exposure and HLA in healthy donors. PCR amplification relied on 60 Vbeta primers (plus 13 Jbeta primers). Assay used: immunoSEQ multiplex PCR; TCRdb lists only in-frame clones, some missing. The table lists under 150,000 clones, about 70% of them singletons. Sequenced material: PBMCs. Source of these receptors: a man between 60 and 75 years old in good health and CMV-seronegative.

On this clone: The same CDR3 arises from other DNA sequences in this sample as well. V and J are TRBV5-1 and TRBJ2-7; D is uncertain. CDR3 size: 14 residues. Germline assignment: CDR1 SGHRS and CDR2 YFSETQ. Trimming took off 1 base at V and 0 bases at J, with 8 bases between the two ends. This chain's CDR3 is CASSLLLNSYEQYF. The CDR3 nucleotides are TGCGCCAGCAGCTTGTTACTGAACTCCTACGAGCAGTACTTC.

This clone turned up a few times. The CDR3 sequence is CAWSVGGPGQPQHF. The CDR3 DNA reads as TGTGCCTGGAGTGTAGGGGGCCCGGGTCAGCCCCAGCATTTT. The chain combines TRBV30 with TRBJ1-5, with TRBD1 matching over 7 bases. CDR1 and CDR2 from the germline V gene are GTSNPN and SVGIG (reference sequence). V shed 0 bases and J 6 bases; nucleotides not matched to a gene: 5. This CDR3 region has 14 residues.

V gene TRBV7-8 combines with J gene TRBJ2-7, with 7 bases lining up with TRBD1. CDR1 and CDR2 from the germline V gene are SGHVS and FQNEAQ. After removal of 1 base from V and 3 bases from J, the junction contained 3 bases not matched to a gene. CDR3 length: 14 amino acids. The CDR3 protein is CASSLGQGVYEQYF. The CDR3 DNA follows: TGTGCCAGCAGCTTAGGGCAGGGGGTCTACGAGCAGTACTTC.

This clone turned up a few times. The chain carries TRBV6-4 and TRBJ1-2; 9 nucleotides agree with TRBD1. The CDR3 sequence is 12 residues long. The germline CDR1 and CDR2 sequences are MRHNA and SNTAGT. V trimming: 6 bases; J trimming: 7 bases; junction bases outside the gene matches: 3. DNA of the CDR3: TGTGCCAGCAGAGAGACAGGGGGTGGCTACACCTTC. Protein sequence: CASRETGGGYTF.

The chain joins TRBV30 to TRBJ1-2, with 8 positions matching TRBD1. Germline V gene data show CDR1 as GTSNPN and CDR2 as SVGIG (reference sequence). V lost 4 bases to trimming and J lost 8 bases; unmatched junction nucleotides: 3. The CDR3 loop spans 11 amino acids. CDR3 bases: TGTGCCTGGACTACAGGGGGAGGCTACACCTTC. Its protein is CAWTTGGGYTF. Complete variable domain (other parts from reference TRBV30 and TRBJ1-2): SQTIHQWPATLVQPVGSPLSLECTVEGTSNPNLYWYRQAAGRGLQLLFYSVGIGQISSEVPQNLSASRPQDRQFILSSKKLLLSDSGFYLCAWTTGGGYTFGSGTRLTVV.

There are a few counts of this clone. The chain uses TRBV4-1 and TRBJ2-5, with D perhaps TRBD2 (5 bases). Germline-derived CDR1 and CDR2 are MGHRA and YSYEKL. This CDR3 spans 14 amino acids. V dropped 1 base and J dropped 1 base, with 7 bases sitting between them. CDR3 protein: CASSQGGVQETQYF. Here the CDR3 DNA reads TGCGCCAGCAGCCAAGGGGGAGTCCAAGAGACCCAGTACTTC.

J is TRBJ2-1 and V is TRBV7-2; TRBD2 matches 9 bases. V trimming: 1 base; J trimming: 5 bases; junction bases outside the gene matches: 6. The germline gives CDR1 SGHTA, CDR2 FQGNSA. The CDR3 sequence is 16 residues long. In nucleotides, the CDR3 is TGTGCCAGCAGCTTAGGGGGGGCTAGCGGGGACAATGAGCAGTTCTTC. It translates to CASSLGGASGDNEQFF.

This chain uses TRBV6-5 with TRBJ1-1; TRBD1 aligns across 8 bases. Germline CDR1 and CDR2: MNHEY and SVGAGI. This CDR3 is built from 13 residues. The V segment lost 8 bases and the J segment 1 base; nucleotides outside the gene matches: 3. CDR3 sequence: CASGGQGNTEAFF. The DNA of the CDR3 is TGTGCCAGCGGAGGACAGGGGAACACTGAAGCTTTCTTT.

This chain's CDR3 is CSVDAQGLGYEQYF. CDR3 coding DNA: TGCAGCGTTGATGCACAGGGTTTGGGATACGAGCAGTACTTC. V is TRBV29-1 and J is TRBJ2-7; tentatively, D is TRBD1 (6 bases). Trimming took off 3 bases at V and 4 bases at J, with 16 bases between the two ends. CDR3 length: 14 amino acids. Germline lookup yields CDR1 SQVTM and CDR2 ANQGSEA.

The chain links TRBV28 to TRBJ2-7, with a weak D call TRBD1 (7 bases). Germline V lookup: CDR1 MDHEN, CDR2 SYDVKM. The CDR3 has 16 amino acids. Between the trimmed V and J ends, which lost 7 bases and 0 bases, there was a span of 19 bases. CDR3 region: CASTTGGGGGSYEQYF. DNA of the CDR3: TGTGCCAGCACCACAGGCGGAGGGGGCGGCTCCTACGAGCAGTACTTC.

The J gene is TRBJ1-2, the V gene TRBV7-2, with TRBD1 as a possible D gene (5 bases). This CDR3 is 13 amino acids long. V gave up 1 base and J gave up 4 bases, with 7 bases separating them. Germline CDR1 SGHTA, CDR2 FQGNSA. The CDR3 coding sequence is TGTGCCAGCAGCTTAGGGGGCGTCTATGGCTACACCTTC. This gives the protein CASSLGGVYGYTF.

The V gene is TRBV6-5, the J gene TRBJ2-7; D not resolved. CDR3 length: 13 residues. Germline V gene sequence: CDR1 MNHEY, CDR2 SVGAGI. V shed 0 bases and J shed 2 bases, with 5 bases lying between them. CDR3 in amino acids: CASSYSSPYEQYF. In DNA, the CDR3 is TGTGCCAGCAGTTACTCAAGCCCCTACGAGCAGTACTTC.

This clone was counted once. The chain carries TRBV10-1 and TRBJ2-3; 8 nucleotides match TRBD2. V dropped 2 bases and J dropped 8; count of bases not matched to a gene: 0. In germline, CDR1 is WNHNN, CDR2 SYGVQD (reference sequence). The CDR3 runs 12 residues. The CDR3 DNA reads as TGCGCCAGCAGTGAGAGCGGGGGTACGCAGTATTTT. Translating gives CASSESGGTQYF.

This clone was observed a single time. This rearrangement joins TRBV6-5 to TRBJ1-3; D not resolved. V was pared by 0 bases and J by 4 bases, with 13 bases between. Germline V gene sequence: CDR1 MNHEY, CDR2 SVGAGI. The CDR3 extends over 16 amino acids. The CDR3 coding sequence is TGTGCCAGCAGTTACTCCTCATCGGGGAGAGGAAACACCATATATTTT. Translating it yields CASSYSSSGRGNTIYF.

This rearrangement joins TRBV7-9 to TRBJ2-5, with 10 bases aligning to TRBD2. CDR1 and CDR2 (germline): SEHNR, FQNEAQ (reference sequence). Trimming at V came to 3 bases and at J to 4 bases, leaving 14 bases not matched to a gene. CDR3 length: 18 amino acids. CDR3 amino acids: CASSFVQGIAGGPETQYF. The CDR3 DNA reads TGTGCCAGCAGCTTTGTGCAGGGAATAGCGGGAGGACCAGAGACCCAGTACTTC.

On this clone itself: The junction and the germline gene differ at one end; a read error may be behind it. CDR3 nucleotide sequence: TGTGCCAGCGGTTTCCTAGCGAGCACAGATACGCAGTATTTT. This codes for CASGFLASTDTQYF. The J gene is TRBJ2-3, the V gene TRBV28; tentative D call: TRBD2 (6 bases). The germline CDR1 and CDR2 sequences are MDHEN and SYDVKM. The CDR3 has 14 amino acids.

The table lists this clone with a few counts. The gene calls are TRBV11-2 and TRBJ1-3, with D possibly being TRBD1 (5 bases). CDR1 and CDR2 (germline): SGHAT, FQNNGV. V was clipped by 4 bases and J by 0 bases, with 13 bases between them. The CDR3 has 16 amino acids. The CDR3 here is CASSSYSGISGNTIYF. The CDR3 DNA follows: TGTGCCAGCAGCTCATATTCAGGGATCTCTGGAAACACCATATATTTT.

This rearrangement joins TRBV5-1 to TRBJ2-1; 10 bases match TRBD1. Germline assignment: CDR1 SGHRS and CDR2 YFSETQ. The CDR3 has 15 residues. Trimming took 4 bases from V and 9 from J; bases not matched to a gene: 10. The CDR3 DNA is TGCGCCAGCAGCCCTGGGAGGGACAGGGGAGGTGAGCAGTTCTTC. It yields the protein CASSPGRDRGGEQFF.

The chain uses TRBV2 and TRBJ1-4, with no clear D. Trimming took 6 bases from V and 4 from J, leaving 12 bases between them. Looked up from germline, CDR1 is SNHLY and CDR2 is FYNNEI. This CDR3 has 14 residues. The CDR3 region has the DNA TGTGCCAGCAGAGTAACCGTCAGTAATGAAAAACTGTTTTTT. This sequence encodes CASRVTVSNEKLFF. Using reference TRBV2 and TRBJ1-4 for the parts outside the CDR3, the full variable domain is EPEVTQTPSHQVTQMGQEVILRCVPISNHLYFYWYRQILGQKVEFLVSFYNNEISEKSEIFDDQFSVERPDGSNFTLKIRSTKLEDSAMYFCASRVTVSNEKLFFGSGTQLSVL.

This clone has more than one count but fewer than ten. V gene TRBV19 combines with J gene TRBJ2-3, with unresolved D. This CDR3 contains 15 residues. The V gene lost 3 bases and the J gene lost 2 bases, with 12 bases spanning the gap. The germline gives CDR1 LNHDA, CDR2 SQIVND (reference sequence). Here the CDR3 reads CASSILPRVTDTQYF. DNA for the CDR3: TGTGCCAGTAGTATCCTCCCTCGAGTCACAGATACGCAGTATTTT.

The chain joins TRBV5-4 to TRBJ2-5, with 7 bases fitting TRBD2. The end of the DNA aligns better with TRBJ2-7, so the J call may be wrong. This CDR3 has 15 amino acids. Germline V lookup: CDR1 SGHNT, CDR2 YYREEE (reference sequence). The CDR3 is CASSLGLAPSYEQYF. In DNA, the CDR3 is TGTGCCAGCAGCTTGGGACTAGCTCCCTCCTACGAGCAGTACTTC.

This clone has just a few counts. This rearrangement joins TRBV9 to TRBJ2-3; 8 bases are shared with TRBD1. Germline trimming cut 1 base from V and 5 bases from J; bases unmatched to any gene: 3. Germline CDR1 reads SGDLS; CDR2 reads YYNGEE. The CDR3 has 14 residues. The CDR3 is CASSVQGARDTQYF. The CDR3 region has the DNA TGTGCCAGCAGCGTACAGGGGGCAAGAGATACGCAGTATTTT.

The chain joins TRBV25-1 to TRBJ2-1; 8 nucleotides agree with TRBD2. The CDR3 contains 15 residues. The trim removed 1 base at V and 8 bases at J, leaving 7 bases unmatched. Germline loops: CDR1 MGHDK, CDR2 SYGVNS. The CDR3, as DNA: TGTGCCAGCAGTGAATCAGGGACTAGGAGCCATGAGCAGTTCTTC. This encodes CASSESGTRSHEQFF. Full variable domain (missing parts from reference TRBV25-1 and TRBJ2-1): EADIYQTPRYLVIGTGKKITLECSQTMGHDKMYWYQQDPGMELHLIHYSYGVNSTEKGDLSSESTVSRIRTEHFPLTLESARPSHTSQYLCASSESGTRSHEQFFGPGTRLTVL.

The chain uses TRBV5-6 and TRBJ1-2; 11 nucleotides align to TRBD1. Germline V CDR1 and CDR2: SGHDT, YYEEEE. With 4 bases clipped from V and 2 bases from J, the junction kept 7 bases outside the gene matches. The CDR3 consists of 16 residues. DNA of the CDR3: TGTGCCAGCAGCCGGGACAGGGGGAGAATGAACTATGGCTACACCTTC. This translates into CASSRDRGRMNYGYTF.

The chain joins TRBV28 to TRBJ2-7, with D perhaps matching TRBD1 (6 bases). The germline V and J ends were trimmed by 7 bases and 5 bases, with 12 bases remaining between them. The germline V gene has CDR1 MDHEN and CDR2 SYDVKM. The CDR3 sequence is 12 residues long. The CDR3 protein is CASMWGRDEQYF. The CDR3 bases are TGTGCCAGCATGTGGGGGCGCGACGAGCAGTACTTC.

The table lists this clone with a few counts. The J gene is TRBJ2-3, the V gene TRBV5-4; tentative D call: TRBD2 (5 bases). The CDR3 runs to 14 residues. V lost 3 bases and J 0 bases, leaving 8 bases between the germline ends. The germline gives CDR1 SGHNT, CDR2 YYREEE (reference sequence). Written as DNA, the CDR3 is TGTGCCAGCAGCTCCGGACTTAGCACAGATACGCAGTATTTT. Translation gives CASSSGLSTDTQYF.

The CDR3 region is CASSLGQTAKNIQYF. DNA of the CDR3: TGTGCCAGCAGTTTGGGGCAGACAGCCAAAAACATTCAGTACTTC. This chain joins TRBV27 and TRBJ2-4, with TRBD1 as a possible D gene (5 bases). The CDR3 totals 15 residues. V dropped 3 bases and J dropped 0 bases, with 9 bases sitting between them. Germline CDR1 reads MNHEY; CDR2 reads SMNVEV (reference sequence).

This clone has a single count. The CDR3 is CASSLRTSGRPGTGELFF. CDR3 DNA sequence: TGTGCCAGCAGCCTTCGGACTAGCGGGAGGCCGGGGACCGGGGAGCTGTTTTTT. The rearrangement links TRBV5-4 to TRBJ2-2; 14 positions match TRBD2. Germline CDR1 is SGHNT and CDR2 is YYREEE (reference sequence). The CDR3 has 18 amino acids. V gave up 4 bases and J gave up 5 bases; unmatched junction bases: 10.

As DNA, the CDR3 is TGCGCCAGCAGCTCGGGACTAGTTCATCACATTCAGTACTTC. It yields the protein CASSSGLVHHIQYF. The V call is TRBV5-1, the J call TRBJ2-4, with 8 bases identical to TRBD2. Per the germline V gene, CDR1 is SGHRS and CDR2 is YFSETQ. There are 14 residues in the CDR3. V lost 3 bases to trimming and J lost 8 bases; unmatched junction nucleotides: 7.

This clone was counted between two and nine times. The chain recombines TRBV30 with TRBJ1-6; 10 nucleotides line up with TRBD1. CDR1 is GTSNPN and CDR2 is SVGIG in the germline V gene (reference sequence). The CDR3 consists of 15 residues. V dropped 3 bases and J dropped 10; count of bases not matched to a gene: 9. The CDR3 is CAWSPGTGVGSPLHF. The CDR3 DNA reads TGTGCCTGGAGCCCTGGGACAGGGGTGGGATCACCCCTCCACTTT.

This rearrangement joins TRBV14 to TRBJ2-3; D call uncertain. The germline CDR1 and CDR2 sequences are SGHDN and FVKESK. The CDR3 is 12 amino acids. V was shortened by 1 base and J by 14 bases, with 13 bases between the two germline ends. CDR3 sequence: CASSQARLERYF. CDR3 bases: TGTGCCAGCAGCCAAGCACGGCTAGAGCGGTATTTT. The complete variable domain, with remaining parts taken from reference TRBV14 and TRBJ2-3, reads EAGVTQFPSHSVIEKGQTVTLRCDPISGHDNLYWYRRVMGKEIKFLLHFVKESKQDESGMPNNRFLAERTGGTYSTLKVQPAELEDSGVYFCASSQARLERYFGPGTRLTVL.

This clone was observed once. The chain employs TRBV27 and TRBJ2-1, with TRBD2 identical over 12 bases. CDR1 MNHEY and CDR2 SMNVEV come from the germline V gene (reference sequence). This CDR3 is built from 16 residues. V was clipped by 4 bases and J by 5 bases; unmatched bases: 6. The CDR3 reads CASSYAGLAGNNEQFF. The DNA for the CDR3 is TGTGCCAGCAGTTACGCCGGACTAGCGGGGAACAATGAGCAGTTCTTC.